This T cell receptor (beta chain) was observed in a study of regulatory T cells in long-lasting Graves disease. In building TCR beta libraries, iRepertoire HTBI primers were used together with Arm-PCR of CDR3 regions. TCRdb used MiXCR to reprocess the multiplex PCR reads, holding one entry per CDR3 protein. Of about 400,000 distinct CDR3 sequences listed, less than 25% were seen once; the top ten hold less than 25%. Time point meaning: persistent/refractory GD, antithyroid drugs over 5 years with positive TRAb. Scientists built the TCR library using RNA that was extracted from PBMCs. This clonotype was detected many times. Germline assignment: CDR1 KGHDR and CDR2 SFDVKD. This CDR3 spans 17 amino acids. Germline trimming cut 2 bases from V and 3 bases from J; bases unmatched to any gene: 4.

The specimen comprised peripheral blood mononuclear cells (PBMCs), sampled when the disease was refractory, from a patient treated with antithyroid drugs. V and J are TRBV24-1 and TRBJ2-5, with 14 nucleotides matching TRBD2. The receptor was derived from a female donor with Graves disease. The CDR3 coding sequence is TGTGCCACCAGTGATTACCCGGGACTAGCGGGAGAAGAGACCCAGTACTTC. Protein sequence: CATSDYPGLAGEETQYF.